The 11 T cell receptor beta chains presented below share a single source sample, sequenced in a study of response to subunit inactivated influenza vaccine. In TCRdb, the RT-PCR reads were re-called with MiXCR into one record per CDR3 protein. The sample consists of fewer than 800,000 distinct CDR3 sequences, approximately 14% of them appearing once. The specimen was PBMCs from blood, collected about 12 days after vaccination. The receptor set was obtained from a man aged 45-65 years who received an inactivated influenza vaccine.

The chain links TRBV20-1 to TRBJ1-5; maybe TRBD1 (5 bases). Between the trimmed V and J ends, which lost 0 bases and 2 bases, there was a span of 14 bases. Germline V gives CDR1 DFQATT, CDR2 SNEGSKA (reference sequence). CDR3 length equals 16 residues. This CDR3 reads CSARDRGQGGNQPQHF. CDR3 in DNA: TGCAGTGCTAGAGATCGCGGGCAGGGCGGCAATCAGCCCCAGCATTTT.

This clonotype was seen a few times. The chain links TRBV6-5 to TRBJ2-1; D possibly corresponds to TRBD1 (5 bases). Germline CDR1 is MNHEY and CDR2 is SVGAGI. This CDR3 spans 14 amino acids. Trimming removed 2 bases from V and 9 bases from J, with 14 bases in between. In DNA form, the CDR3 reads TGTGCCAGCAGTTACGTCCAGGGAACGGGTGAGCAGTTCTTC. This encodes CASSYVQGTGEQFF.

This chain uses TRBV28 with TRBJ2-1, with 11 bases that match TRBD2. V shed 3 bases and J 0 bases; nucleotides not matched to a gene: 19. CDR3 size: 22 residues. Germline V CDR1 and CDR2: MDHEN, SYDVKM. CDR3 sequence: CASSFQLFTSGGVSDSYNEQFF. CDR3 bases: TGTGCCAGCAGTTTCCAACTCTTCACTAGCGGGGGAGTTTCCGACTCCTACAATGAGCAGTTCTTC.

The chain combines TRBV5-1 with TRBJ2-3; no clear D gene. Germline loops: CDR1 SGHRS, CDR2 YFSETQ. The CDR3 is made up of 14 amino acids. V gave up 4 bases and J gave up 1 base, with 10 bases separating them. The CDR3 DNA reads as TGCGCCAGCAGCACCCAAGGAGGCACAGATACGCAGTATTTT. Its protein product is CASSTQGGTDTQYF.

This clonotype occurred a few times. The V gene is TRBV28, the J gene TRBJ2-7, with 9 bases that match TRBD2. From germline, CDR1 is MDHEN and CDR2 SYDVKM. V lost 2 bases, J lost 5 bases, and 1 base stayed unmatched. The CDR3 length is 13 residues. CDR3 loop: CASSLPSGDEQYF. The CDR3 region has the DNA TGTGCCAGCAGTTTACCTAGCGGGGACGAGCAGTACTTC.

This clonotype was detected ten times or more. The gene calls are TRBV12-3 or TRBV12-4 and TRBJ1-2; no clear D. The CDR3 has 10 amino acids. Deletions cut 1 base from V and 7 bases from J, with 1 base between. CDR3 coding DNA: TGTGCCAGCAGTTTAGGTGGCTACACCTTC. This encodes CASSLGGYTF.

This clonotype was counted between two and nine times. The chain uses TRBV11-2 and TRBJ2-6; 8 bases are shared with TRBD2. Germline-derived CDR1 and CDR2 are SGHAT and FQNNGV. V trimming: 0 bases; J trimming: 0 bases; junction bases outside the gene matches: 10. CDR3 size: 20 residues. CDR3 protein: CASSLDVAGFLSSGANVLTF. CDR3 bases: TGTGCCAGCAGCTTAGATGTAGCGGGATTCCTCAGCTCTGGGGCCAACGTCCTGACTTTC.

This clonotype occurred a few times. The CDR3 nucleotides are TGTGCCAGCAGCTTAGCGCTTACGGGACTCTCCACAGATACGCAGTATTTT. Translated, it gives CASSLALTGLSTDTQYF. The chain recombines TRBV7-9 with TRBJ2-3; weak D call: TRBD2 (6 bases). The ends were cut back, 0 bases at V and 2 bases at J, with 15 bases in the middle. The CDR3 consists of 17 residues. The germline V gene has CDR1 SEHNR and CDR2 FQNEAQ (reference sequence).

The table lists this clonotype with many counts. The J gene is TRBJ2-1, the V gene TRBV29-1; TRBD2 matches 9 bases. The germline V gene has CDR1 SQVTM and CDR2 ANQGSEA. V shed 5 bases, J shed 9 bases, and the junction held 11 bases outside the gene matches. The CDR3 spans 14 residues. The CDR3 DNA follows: TGCAGCGTTTCCGCAGCGGGAGGTCGGAGTGAGCAGTTCTTC. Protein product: CSVSAAGGRSEQFF.

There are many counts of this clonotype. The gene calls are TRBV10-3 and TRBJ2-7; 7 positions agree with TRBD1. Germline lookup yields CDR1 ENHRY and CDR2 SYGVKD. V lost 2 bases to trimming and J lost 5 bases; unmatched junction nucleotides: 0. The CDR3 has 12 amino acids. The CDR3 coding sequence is TGTGCCATCAGTGAGACAGGGGACGAGCAGTACTTC. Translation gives CAISETGDEQYF.

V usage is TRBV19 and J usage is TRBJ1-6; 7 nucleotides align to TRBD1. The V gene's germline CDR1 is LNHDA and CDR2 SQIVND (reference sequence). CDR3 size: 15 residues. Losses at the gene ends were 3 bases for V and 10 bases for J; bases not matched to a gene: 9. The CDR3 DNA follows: TGTGCCAGTAGTATGGACCGGACAGGAGGATCACCCCTCCACTTT. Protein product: CASSMDRTGGSPLHF.